This TCR beta chain was sequenced for a study of blood T cell repertoires in COVID-19 (dated by TCRdb to between 2020 and 2021). Background for the entire study: Collaborator samples came from the United States, Italy and Spain and covered acute and convalescent phases of COVID-19. Deeply sampled blood TCRbeta repertoires from subjects exposed to, actively infected with, or recovered from COVID-19 were included in the dataset. The samples were drawn from two sources: the first 160 participants of the ongoing ImmuneRACE study, and fewer than 1,500 subjects contributed by 6 global collaborators. Where available, HLA class I and class II types were obtained from metadata supplied by the sample provider rather than from assay-based typing. The prospective study material was composed of cDNA or gDNA derived from T cells, B-cell-depleted T cells, or PBMCs. The sample metadata nearly always contained a de-identified subject ID, COVID-19 status, age in years and sex. The repertoires were made available in a free public database intended to serve as a resource for research on the immune response to SARS-CoV-2.

TCRbeta CDR3 regions were amplified from genomic DNA by means of the immunoSEQ Assay, a bias-controlled multiplex PCR. Per the authors' processing: The number of nucleated cells in each sample was estimated from the amplification of reference gene primers within the assay. To quantify the absolute abundance of each unique TCRbeta CDR3 rearrangement, sequence reads were collapsed and filtered. For each sample, productive Simpson clonality was calculated as the square root of Simpson's diversity index over productive rearrangements. As stored in TCRdb, this immuneACCESS dataset retains in-frame rearrangements with V and J assigned. A fraction of the clones does not appear; measured against another copy, unresolved V genes explain less than half of the discrepancy, and the remainder lacks a known reason. From that table come the V and J calls and clone size; the DNA was used to work out D and trimming. The sample table holds about 440,000 clones, of which approximately 88% were seen once. The ten largest clones take up over 9.5% of the sample.

One collaborating source in Seattle enrolled patients while the patients were actively infected and followed the patients over time throughout the course of disease. Each collaborating institution followed its own protocols to collect whole blood in K2EDTA tubes. For TCRbeta analysis, collaborators shipped samples in one of three forms: frozen whole blood, isolated PBMCs, or DNA extracted from either of those sample types. Trimming at the junction amounts to 2 bases on V and 4 bases on J, and the germline ends lie 15 bases apart. Spanning cysteine to phenylalanine, the CDR3 consists of 16 amino acids. The entry retains the CDR3 DNA only, 48 bases that are in frame from base 1. In the germline V gene, CDR1 corresponds to MGHRA and CDR2 to YSYEKL. This clone was seen more than once but under ten times. There is no known antigen for this receptor. No per-base quality is available; no much larger clone lies one base away.

Findings and caveats that apply to the study as a whole: Clinical and demographic metadata were provided uncurated, with the amount varying by source and participant.

Material for sequencing was peripheral blood. Recombination joined TRBV4-1 with TRBJ1-5; the D gene remains uncertain. This receptor was taken from a woman aged 45-65 years with COVID-19, enrolled during active disease. The DNA sequence is as follows: TGCGCCAGCAGCCAAATACTCTCCCCCGCGAATCAGCCCCAGCATTTT. Translated, it reads CASSQILSPANQPQHF.